Sequencing of this T cell receptor beta chain was carried out in a study of identical twins' blood T cells. Sample barcodes were added at both library ends during cDNA synthesis. Original methodology: Each donor had about 100,000 to nearly 550,000 clonotypes. TCRdb recomputed calls from the 5' RACE reads with MiXCR, one row per CDR3 protein. The V and J calls, along with clone size, are taken from TCRdb and not from the paper's own processing. The sample comprises hundreds of thousands of distinct CDR3 sequences, about 28% of which are singletons, and about 6.1% rests with the top ten. Germline values: CDR1 MNHEY, CDR2 SVGEGT. The CDR3 has 15 residues. This clonotype was seen only a few times. Germline and junction disagree at one end, which may indicate a read error.

The origin of this receptor is a woman aged 18-55 years in good health. The sequencing input was PBMCs. The J gene is TRBJ2-1, the V gene TRBV6-2 or TRBV6-3, with TRBD2 matching over 8 bases. The CDR3 DNA is TGTGCCAGCAGTCAGACTAGCGAGATCTACAATGAGCAATTCTTC. It specifies CASSQTSEIYNEQFF.